A single sample gave rise to the 20 T cell receptor beta chains below, sequenced in a study of T cell responses to AZD1222 COVID-19 vaccine. Measured with immunoSEQ multiplex PCR; TCRdb has only the in-frame clones, and not every one. Here the sample spans 110,000 to 150,000 clones, just over 90% being singletons. Sample: peripheral blood, taken on day 0 of AZD1222 vaccination. The receptors stem from an adult in good health.

The J gene is TRBJ1-4, the V gene TRBV5-1, with D maybe TRBD1 (5 bases). Looked up from germline, CDR1 is SGHRS and CDR2 is YFSETQ. This CDR3 is 14 amino acids long. The ends were cut back, 4 bases at V and 5 bases at J, with 12 bases in the middle. This CDR3 reads CASSPRVENEKLFF. CDR3 DNA sequence: TGCGCCAGCAGCCCCAGGGTCGAAAATGAAAAACTGTTTTTT.

This clone was seen a single time. The chain links TRBV12-5 to TRBJ1-1; tentative D call: TRBD1 (5 bases). V dropped 0 bases and J dropped 3 bases, with 14 bases sitting between them. Germline CDR1 is LGHNT and CDR2 is FRNRAP. This CDR3 has 16 amino acids. The CDR3 DNA reads TGTGCTAGTGGTTTGGTATTTGGGGGTTGGGACACTGAAGCTTTCTTT. Its translation: CASGLVFGGWDTEAFF.

The rearrangement joins TRBV28 to TRBJ2-7; D is unclear. Trimming pared 6 bases from V and 0 bases from J, leaving 6 bases between. This CDR3 contains 12 residues. Per germline, CDR1 MDHEN and CDR2 SYDVKM. The CDR3 spells CASSTRSYEQYF. For the CDR3, the DNA is TGTGCCAGCAGCACACGCTCCTACGAGCAGTACTTC.

The gene calls are TRBV27 and TRBJ2-5; D is uncertain. CDR1 is MNHEY and CDR2 is SMNVEV in the germline V gene (reference sequence). The CDR3 has 14 residues. V gave up 6 bases and J gave up 3 bases, with 14 bases separating them. CDR3 amino acids: CASRGSRLKETQYF. The CDR3 region has the DNA TGTGCCAGCAGGGGAAGCAGACTGAAAGAGACCCAGTACTTC.

V usage is TRBV20-1 and J usage is TRBJ1-2; tentatively, D is TRBD1 (6 bases). The CDR3 length is 11 residues. Germline CDR1 DFQATT, CDR2 SNEGSKA (reference sequence). V was trimmed by 5 bases and J by 4 bases, leaving 8 bases between them. CDR3 DNA sequence: TGCAGTGCTGGGGGGGCCTATGGCTACACCTTC. It codes for CSAGGAYGYTF.

The chain has TRBV2 and TRBJ1-1; D call uncertain. Germline values: CDR1 SNHLY, CDR2 FYNNEI. Trimming left V 7 bases short and J 5 bases short, with 14 bases between. This CDR3 spans 13 amino acids. CDR3 in DNA: TGTGCCAGCATTCTAAAGTGGAGGACTGAAGCTTTCTTT. This codes for CASILKWRTEAFF.

This clone was detected a few times. This chain links TRBV5-1 with TRBJ1-2; tentative D call: TRBD1 (6 bases). The V and J ends lost 3 bases and 5 bases respectively, with 23 bases between them. Germline V gene sequence: CDR1 SGHRS, CDR2 YFSETQ. The CDR3 consists of 17 residues. As DNA, the CDR3 is TGCGCCAGCAGCTCAACTACTACAGGGAAGGGAGGATATGGCTACACCTTC. It codes for CASSSTTTGKGGYGYTF.

The chain employs TRBV6-5 and TRBJ2-2; no definite D call. Germline values: CDR1 MNHEY, CDR2 SVGAGI. The CDR3 is made up of 15 amino acids. Trimming stripped 6 bases from V and 0 bases from J, with 11 bases between. The DNA of the CDR3 is TGTGCCAGCAGGGAGATGTCAACGAACACCGGGGAGCTGTTTTTT. Its protein is CASREMSTNTGELFF.

The rearrangement links TRBV7-2 to TRBJ1-6; D unclear. The germline V gene encodes CDR1 SGHTA and CDR2 FQGNSA. CDR3 length equals 14 residues. Trimming pared 3 bases from V and 14 bases from J, leaving 17 bases between. Here the CDR3 reads CASSFTSGARTLHF. The CDR3 coding sequence is TGTGCCAGCAGCTTCACGTCCGGCGCCCGGACCCTCCACTTT.

The chain joins TRBV6-5 to TRBJ1-2, with D possibly TRBD1 on 6 matching bases. There are 15 residues in the CDR3. Germline loops: CDR1 MNHEY, CDR2 SVGAGI. The ends were cut back, 3 bases at V and 7 bases at J, with 18 bases in the middle. CDR3 coding DNA: TGTGCCAGCAGTTATTCCCAGGGGAGGGTTGGTGGCTACACCTTC. Its protein is CASSYSQGRVGGYTF.

The V gene is TRBV9, the J gene TRBJ1-6; D gene uncertain. Trimming removed 0 bases at V and 6 bases at J, with 10 bases between. The germline V gene has CDR1 SGDLS and CDR2 YYNGEE. The CDR3 spans 15 residues. The CDR3 region is CASSVDGSANSPLHF. The CDR3 nucleotides are TGTGCCAGCAGCGTAGACGGGTCCGCTAATTCACCCCTCCACTTT.

The CDR3 nucleotides are TGTGCCTGCGCGAGGGATCTCTACGAGCAGTACTTC. This translates into CACARDLYEQYF. The rearrangement joins TRBV30 to TRBJ2-7, with D tentatively TRBD2 (5 bases). The CDR3 sequence is 12 residues long. Per the germline V gene, CDR1 is GTSNPN and CDR2 is SVGIG (reference sequence). V was clipped by 6 bases and J by 3 bases, with 12 bases between them.

This clone was picked up one time. The chain couples TRBV3-1 (or the pseudogene TRBV3-2) to TRBJ1-1; D gene unclear. Trimming cost V 3 bases and J 8 bases, with 7 bases left between them. From germline, CDR1 is LGHDT and CDR2 YNNKEL (reference sequence). CDR3 length equals 11 residues. CDR3 region: CASSQLGEAFF. CDR3 sequence (DNA): TGTGCCAGCAGCCAGTTAGGCGAAGCTTTCTTT.

The rearrangement uses TRBV10-3 and TRBJ1-1; D possibly corresponds to TRBD1 (6 bases). This CDR3 comprises 13 residues. Germline V lookup: CDR1 ENHRY, CDR2 SYGVKD. Between the trimmed V and J ends, which lost 6 bases and 4 bases, there was a span of 12 bases. The CDR3 protein is CAIRAPGVTEAFF. CDR3 bases: TGTGCCATCAGGGCGCCAGGGGTCACTGAAGCTTTCTTT.

In DNA, the CDR3 is TGTGCCAGCAGCCTCAGTTCTGGGGCCAACGTCCTGACTTTC. Protein: CASSLSSGANVLTF. The rearrangement links TRBV16 to TRBJ2-6; D unclear. CDR3 length: 14 residues. Looked up from germline, CDR1 is KGHSY and CDR2 is FQNENV. V dropped 4 bases and J dropped 1 base, with 5 bases sitting between them.

The chain employs TRBV5-1 and TRBJ1-5; maybe TRBD1 (5 bases). V was shortened by 1 base and J by 8 bases, with 10 bases between the two germline ends. Germline V gene sequence: CDR1 SGHRS, CDR2 YFSETQ. The CDR3 spans 13 residues. The CDR3 is CASSLRGGEPQHF. CDR3 sequence (DNA): TGCGCCAGCAGCTTGAGGGGAGGTGAGCCCCAGCATTTT.

The rearrangement joins TRBV24-1 to TRBJ2-1; TRBD1 matches 8 bases. There are 15 residues in the CDR3. V lost 1 base and J lost 5; bases outside the gene matches: 3. Germline CDR1 reads KGHDR; CDR2 reads SFDVKD. CDR3 amino acids: CATSDFRDRNNEQFF. For the CDR3, the DNA is TGTGCCACCAGTGATTTCCGGGACAGGAACAATGAGCAGTTCTTC.

This chain joins TRBV4-3 and TRBJ2-3; D could derive from TRBD1 or TRBD2 (5 bases each). The germline V gene encodes CDR1 LGHNA and CDR2 YSLEER. V was shortened by 5 bases and J by 2 bases, with 14 bases between the two germline ends. The CDR3 is made up of 15 amino acids. The DNA of the CDR3 is TGCGCCAGCAGCAACCAAGGGGACCTCACAGATACGCAGTATTTT. This translates into CASSNQGDLTDTQYF.

This clone is a singleton in its sample. The chain has TRBV28 and TRBJ1-5, with D perhaps TRBD1 (5 bases). Germline CDR1 is MDHEN and CDR2 is SYDVKM. V gave up 3 bases and J gave up 6 bases, with 33 bases separating them. The CDR3 consists of 21 residues. The CDR3 region has the DNA TGTGCCAGCAGTTTCGACCCCATCCCGGGACGGCAGGTCAGAGGTGGTCAGCCCCAGCATTTT. Its protein product is CASSFDPIPGRQVRGGQPQHF.

The gene calls are TRBV28 and TRBJ2-7; 8 bases fit TRBD1. Germline lookup yields CDR1 MDHEN and CDR2 SYDVKM. J was trimmed by 2 bases and V by 6 bases; bases with no gene match: 3. This CDR3 spans 13 amino acids. The CDR3 DNA follows: TGTGCCAGCAGGCCACAGGGGGCCTACGAGCAGTACTTC. Protein: CASRPQGAYEQYF.